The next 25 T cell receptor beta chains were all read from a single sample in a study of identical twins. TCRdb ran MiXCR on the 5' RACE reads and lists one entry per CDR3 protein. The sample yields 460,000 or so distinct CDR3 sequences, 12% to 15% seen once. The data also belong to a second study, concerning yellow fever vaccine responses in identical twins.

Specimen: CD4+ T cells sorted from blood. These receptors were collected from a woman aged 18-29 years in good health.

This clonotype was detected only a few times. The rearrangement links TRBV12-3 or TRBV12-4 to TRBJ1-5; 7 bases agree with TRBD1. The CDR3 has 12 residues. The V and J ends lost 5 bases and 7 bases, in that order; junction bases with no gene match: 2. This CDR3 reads CASSDREQPQHF. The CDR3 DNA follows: TGTGCCAGCAGTGACAGGGAACAGCCCCAGCATTTT.

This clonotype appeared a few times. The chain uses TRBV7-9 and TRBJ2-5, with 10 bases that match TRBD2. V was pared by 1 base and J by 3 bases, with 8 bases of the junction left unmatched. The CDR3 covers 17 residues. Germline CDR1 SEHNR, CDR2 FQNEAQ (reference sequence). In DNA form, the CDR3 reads TGTGCCAGCAGCTTAGGGACTCTAGCGGGGGCTGAAGAGACCCAGTACTTC. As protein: CASSLGTLAGAEETQYF.

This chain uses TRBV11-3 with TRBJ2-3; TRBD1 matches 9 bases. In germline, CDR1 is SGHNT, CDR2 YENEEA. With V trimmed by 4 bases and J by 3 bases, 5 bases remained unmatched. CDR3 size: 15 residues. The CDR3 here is CASSSGGTGTDTQYF. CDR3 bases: TGTGCCAGCAGCTCAGGTGGGACAGGGACAGATACGCAGTATTTT.

The CDR3 protein is CSARTGTSYEQYF. The CDR3 nucleotides are TGCAGTGCTCGGACAGGGACGTCCTACGAGCAGTACTTC. The chain couples TRBV20-1 to TRBJ2-7; 8 bases agree with TRBD1. The CDR3 spans 13 residues. After removal of 5 bases from V and 1 base from J, the junction contained 4 bases not matched to a gene. Germline V gives CDR1 DFQATT, CDR2 SNEGSKA (reference sequence).

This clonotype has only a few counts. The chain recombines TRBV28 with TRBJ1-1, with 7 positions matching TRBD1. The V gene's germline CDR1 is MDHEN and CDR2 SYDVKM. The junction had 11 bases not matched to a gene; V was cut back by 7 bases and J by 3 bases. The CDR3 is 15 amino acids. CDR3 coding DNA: TGTGCCAGCAACAGGGGCGGTCTAGTGTACACTGAAGCTTTCTTT. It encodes CASNRGGLVYTEAFF.

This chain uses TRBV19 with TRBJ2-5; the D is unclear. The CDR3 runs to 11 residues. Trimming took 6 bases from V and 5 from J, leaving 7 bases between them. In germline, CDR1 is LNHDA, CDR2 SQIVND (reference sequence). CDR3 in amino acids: CASRARETQYF. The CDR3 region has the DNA TGTGCCAGTAGAGCCCGTGAGACCCAGTACTTC.

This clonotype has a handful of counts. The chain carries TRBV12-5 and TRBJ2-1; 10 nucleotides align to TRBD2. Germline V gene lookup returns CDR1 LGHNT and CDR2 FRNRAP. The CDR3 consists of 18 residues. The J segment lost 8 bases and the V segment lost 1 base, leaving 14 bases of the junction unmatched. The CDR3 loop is CASGLARPLAGVIDEQFF. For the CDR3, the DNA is TGTGCTAGTGGTTTGGCTCGACCTCTAGCGGGAGTGATTGATGAGCAGTTCTTC.

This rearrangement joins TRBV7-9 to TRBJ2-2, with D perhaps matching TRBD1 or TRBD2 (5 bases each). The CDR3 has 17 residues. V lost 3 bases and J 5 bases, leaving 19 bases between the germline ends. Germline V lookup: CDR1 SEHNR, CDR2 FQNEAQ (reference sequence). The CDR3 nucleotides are TGTGCCAGCAGCTTCGCAGGGTCACGGGATAGGACCGGGGAGCTGTTTTTT. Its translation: CASSFAGSRDRTGELFF.

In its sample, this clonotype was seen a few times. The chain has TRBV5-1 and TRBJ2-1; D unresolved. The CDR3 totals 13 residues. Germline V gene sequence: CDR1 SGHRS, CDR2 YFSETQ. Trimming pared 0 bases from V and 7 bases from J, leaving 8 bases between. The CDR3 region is CASSLVNGNEQFF. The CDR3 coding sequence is TGCGCCAGCAGCTTGGTAAACGGGAATGAGCAGTTCTTC.

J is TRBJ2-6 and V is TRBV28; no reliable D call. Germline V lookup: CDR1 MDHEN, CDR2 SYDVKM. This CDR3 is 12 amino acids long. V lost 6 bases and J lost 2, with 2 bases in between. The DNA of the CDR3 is TGTGCCAGCAGGACTGGGGCCAACGTCCTGACTTTC. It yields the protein CASRTGANVLTF.

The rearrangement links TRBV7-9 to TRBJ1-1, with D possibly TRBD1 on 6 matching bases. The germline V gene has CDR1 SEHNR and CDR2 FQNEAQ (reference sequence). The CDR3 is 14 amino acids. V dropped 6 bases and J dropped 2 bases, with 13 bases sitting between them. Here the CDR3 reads CASRSGAGNTEAFF. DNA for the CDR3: TGTGCCAGCAGATCAGGGGCAGGTAACACTGAAGCTTTCTTT.

This chain's CDR3 is CASSIASGTGIYEQYF. The CDR3 nucleotides read TGTGCCAGTAGTATAGCTTCTGGGACAGGGATCTACGAGCAGTACTTC. This sequence joins TRBV19 and TRBJ2-7, with 9 bases aligning to TRBD1. The CDR3 covers 16 residues. V shed 1 base and J 3 bases; nucleotides not matched to a gene: 7. The germline V gene encodes CDR1 LNHDA and CDR2 SQIVND (reference sequence).

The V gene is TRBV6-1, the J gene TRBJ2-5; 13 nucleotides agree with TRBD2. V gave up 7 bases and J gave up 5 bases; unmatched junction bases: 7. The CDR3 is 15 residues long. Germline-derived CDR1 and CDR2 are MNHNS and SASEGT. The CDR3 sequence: CASIGTSGAGETQYF. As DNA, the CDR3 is TGTGCCAGCATTGGGACTAGCGGGGCGGGGGAGACCCAGTACTTC.

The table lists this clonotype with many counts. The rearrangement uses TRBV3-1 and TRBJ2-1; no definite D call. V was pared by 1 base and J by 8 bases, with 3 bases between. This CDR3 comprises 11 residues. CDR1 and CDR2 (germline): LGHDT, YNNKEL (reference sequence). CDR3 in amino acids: CASSQVDEQFF. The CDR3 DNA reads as TGTGCCAGCAGCCAAGTCGATGAGCAGTTCTTC.

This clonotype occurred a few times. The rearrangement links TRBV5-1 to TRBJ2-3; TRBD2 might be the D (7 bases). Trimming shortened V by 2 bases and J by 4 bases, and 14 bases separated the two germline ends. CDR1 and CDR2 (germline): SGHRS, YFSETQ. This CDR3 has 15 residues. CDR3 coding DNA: TGCGCCAGCAGCTTAGAGGGGGGGGCCGCAGATACGCAGTATTTT. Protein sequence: CASSLEGGAADTQYF.

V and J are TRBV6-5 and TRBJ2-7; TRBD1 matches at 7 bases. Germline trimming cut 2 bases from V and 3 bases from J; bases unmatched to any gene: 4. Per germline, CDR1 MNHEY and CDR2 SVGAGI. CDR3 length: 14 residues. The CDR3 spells CASSYRDRNYEQYF. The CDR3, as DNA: TGTGCCAGCAGTTACCGGGACAGAAACTACGAGCAGTACTTC.

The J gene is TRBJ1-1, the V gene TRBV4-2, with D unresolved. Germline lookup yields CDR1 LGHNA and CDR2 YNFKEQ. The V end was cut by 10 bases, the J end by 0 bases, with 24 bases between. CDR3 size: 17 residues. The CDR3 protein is CAIGPGLLCFMNTEAFF. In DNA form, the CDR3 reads TGTGCCATCGGCCCCGGGCTCCTCTGCTTCATGAACACTGAAGCTTTCTTT.

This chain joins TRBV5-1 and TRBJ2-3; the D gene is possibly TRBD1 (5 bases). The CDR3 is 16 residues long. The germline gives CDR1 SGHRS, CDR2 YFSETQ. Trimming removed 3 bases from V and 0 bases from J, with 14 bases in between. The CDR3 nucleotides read TGCGCCAGCAGCTCCGGACAAGACCAAAGCACAGATACGCAGTATTTT. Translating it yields CASSSGQDQSTDTQYF.

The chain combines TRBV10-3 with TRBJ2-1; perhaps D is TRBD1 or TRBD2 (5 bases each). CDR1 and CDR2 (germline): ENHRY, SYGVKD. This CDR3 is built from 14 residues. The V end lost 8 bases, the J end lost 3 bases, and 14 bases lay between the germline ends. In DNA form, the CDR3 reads TGTGCCATCTCGACTGGGGACGGCTACAATGAGCAGTTCTTC. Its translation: CAISTGDGYNEQFF.

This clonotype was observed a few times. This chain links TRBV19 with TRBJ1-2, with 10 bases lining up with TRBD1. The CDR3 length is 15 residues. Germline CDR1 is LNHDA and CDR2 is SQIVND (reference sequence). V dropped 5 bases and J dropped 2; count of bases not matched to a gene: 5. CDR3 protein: CASSAGTGANYGYTF. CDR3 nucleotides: TGTGCCAGTAGTGCCGGGACAGGGGCGAACTATGGCTACACCTTC.

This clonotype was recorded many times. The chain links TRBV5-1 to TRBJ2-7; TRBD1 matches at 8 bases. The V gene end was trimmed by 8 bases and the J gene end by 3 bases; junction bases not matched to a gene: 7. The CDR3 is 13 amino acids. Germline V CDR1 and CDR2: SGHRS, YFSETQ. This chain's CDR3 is CASRAGQGYEQYF. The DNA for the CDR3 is TGCGCCAGTAGAGCTGGACAGGGCTACGAGCAGTACTTC.

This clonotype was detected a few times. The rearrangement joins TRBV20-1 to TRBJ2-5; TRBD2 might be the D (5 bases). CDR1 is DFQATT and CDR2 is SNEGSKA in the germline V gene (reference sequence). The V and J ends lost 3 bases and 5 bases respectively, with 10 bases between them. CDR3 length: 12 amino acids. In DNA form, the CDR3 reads TGCAGTGCTAGTCCCGGGGAGGAGACCCAGTACTTC. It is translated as CSASPGEETQYF.

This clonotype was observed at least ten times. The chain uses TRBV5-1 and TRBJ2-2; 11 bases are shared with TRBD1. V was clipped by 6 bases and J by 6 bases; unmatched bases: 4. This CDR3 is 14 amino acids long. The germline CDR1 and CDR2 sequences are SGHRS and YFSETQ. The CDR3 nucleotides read TGCGCCAGCACCGGGACAGGGGGTCCCGGGGAGCTGTTTTTT. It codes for CASTGTGGPGELFF.

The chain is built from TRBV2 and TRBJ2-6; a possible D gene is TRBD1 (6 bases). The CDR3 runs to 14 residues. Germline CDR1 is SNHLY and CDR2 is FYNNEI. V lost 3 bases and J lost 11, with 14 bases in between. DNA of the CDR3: TGTGCCAGCAGTGAGGGGCAGGGGTACGACGTCCTGACTTTC. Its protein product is CASSEGQGYDVLTF.

The DNA for the CDR3 is TGTGCCAGCAGTTTAATCGGCGGGAGCCCAAGCACAGATACGCAGTATTTT. Translating it yields CASSLIGGSPSTDTQYF. The chain joins TRBV6-2 or TRBV6-3 to TRBJ2-3; 7 bases line up with TRBD2. V dropped 4 bases and J dropped 0; count of bases not matched to a gene: 10. The V gene's germline CDR1 is MNHEY and CDR2 SVGEGT. The CDR3 is 17 amino acids.